The 19 T cell receptor beta chains listed next were all sequenced from one sample in a study of blood T cell repertoires in COVID-19. Assay: immunoSEQ multiplex PCR; the TCRdb copy retains only in-frame clones and omits some. The sample shows some 300,000 clones, roughly 89% of them seen only once. Specimen: PBMCs or T cells enriched from blood (not recorded which). Receptor source: a woman in her forties who had recovered from COVID-19.

The chain links TRBV30 to TRBJ2-5; D is uncertain. In germline, CDR1 is GTSNPN, CDR2 SVGIG (reference sequence). V was shortened by 1 base and J by 4 bases, with 7 bases between the two germline ends. This CDR3 is 12 amino acids long. DNA for the CDR3: TGTGCCTGGAGTGCAGACTTAGAGACCCAGTACTTC. It encodes CAWSADLETQYF.

V and J are TRBV5-1 and TRBJ1-6; D ambiguous. The CDR3 has 14 residues. Germline V CDR1 and CDR2: SGHRS, YFSETQ. The germline V and J ends were trimmed by 2 bases and 5 bases, with 8 bases remaining between them. The CDR3: CASSLEGHNSPLHF. DNA for the CDR3: TGCGCCAGCAGCTTAGAGGGCCATAATTCACCCCTCCACTTT.

The genes are TRBV3-1 (or the pseudogene TRBV3-2) and TRBJ1-2; maybe TRBD1 (5 bases). CDR3 length: 13 amino acids. Trimming pared 0 bases from V and 4 bases from J, leaving 6 bases between. Germline V lookup: CDR1 LGHDT, CDR2 YNNKEL (reference sequence). CDR3 sequence: CASSQETVYGYTF. CDR3 nucleotide sequence: TGTGCCAGCAGCCAAGAGACAGTCTATGGCTACACCTTC.

This clone was observed once. The rearrangement joins TRBV28 to TRBJ2-3, with D maybe TRBD2 (5 bases). Germline CDR1 MDHEN, CDR2 SYDVKM. The CDR3 contains 15 residues. Deletions cut 6 bases from V and 1 base from J, with 14 bases between. CDR3 DNA: TGTGCCAGCAGCCCCCAGAGGGCGGGCACAGATACGCAGTATTTT. This encodes CASSPQRAGTDTQYF.

The chain employs TRBV7-2 and TRBJ2-5; TRBD1 agrees at 8 bases. Trimming cost V 6 bases and J 2 bases; bases outside gene matches: 2. Germline-derived CDR1 and CDR2 are SGHTA and FQGNSA. The CDR3 is 13 residues long. The CDR3 here is CASSQGAQETQYF. The CDR3 bases are TGTGCCAGCAGTCAGGGGGCGCAAGAGACCCAGTACTTC.

The rearrangement joins TRBV7-2 to TRBJ1-6; D perhaps matches TRBD1 (5 bases). The CDR3 contains 17 residues. Germline V gives CDR1 SGHTA, CDR2 FQGNSA. V dropped 1 base and J dropped 6 bases, with 16 bases sitting between them. The CDR3 nucleotides are TGTGCCAGCAGCTTAGTTGGGGCGCAGTCGAGTAATTCACCCCTCCACTTT. Translated: CASSLVGAQSSNSPLHF.

The chain has TRBV5-6 and TRBJ1-2; D possibly corresponds to TRBD1 (5 bases). V lost 4 bases and J lost 0, with 19 bases in between. From germline, CDR1 is SGHDT and CDR2 YYEEEE. The CDR3 length is 17 residues. The CDR3 sequence: CASSPDWRGSANYGYTF. CDR3 DNA sequence: TGTGCCAGCAGCCCGGACTGGCGGGGCAGCGCTAACTATGGCTACACCTTC.

V usage is TRBV7-2 and J usage is TRBJ2-7; 10 bases match TRBD2. Germline assignment: CDR1 SGHTA and CDR2 FQGNSA. The ends lost 6 bases at V and 6 bases at J; junction bases unmatched: 8. There are 14 residues in the CDR3. CDR3 loop: CASRVTSGMGEQYF. The CDR3 region has the DNA TGTGCCAGCAGAGTAACTAGCGGGATGGGCGAGCAGTACTTC.

CDR3 nucleotides: TGTGCCAGCAGCCCCCCGGGACAGCCTAATGAAAAACTGTTTTTT. Amino acids: CASSPPGQPNEKLFF. V usage is TRBV16 and J usage is TRBJ1-4; 7 bases align to TRBD1. CDR3 size: 15 residues. Germline CDR1 and CDR2: KGHSY and FQNENV. The junction had 5 bases not matched to a gene; V was cut back by 4 bases and J by 3 bases.

The chain has TRBV28 and TRBJ1-1, with D tentatively TRBD1 (5 bases). The germline V gene has CDR1 MDHEN and CDR2 SYDVKM. Deletions cut 5 bases from V and 0 bases from J, with 13 bases between. The CDR3 sequence is 15 residues long. As DNA, the CDR3 is TGTGCCAGCAGTCCCCGTTTCAGGGTGAACACTGAAGCTTTCTTT. This sequence encodes CASSPRFRVNTEAFF. Filled out from reference TRBV28 and TRBJ1-1, the complete variable domain reads DVKVTQSSRYLVKRTGEKVFLECVQDMDHENMFWYRQDPGLGLRLIYFSYDVKMKEKGDIPEGYSVSREKKERFSLILESASTNQTSMYLCASSPRFRVNTEAFFGQGTRLTVV.

The chain recombines TRBV7-2 with TRBJ2-1, with D unresolved. Germline CDR1 SGHTA, CDR2 FQGNSA. The CDR3 is 15 amino acids. V lost 3 bases to trimming and J lost 0 bases, with 9 bases between them. CDR3 protein: CASSFSGSSYNEQFF. The DNA for the CDR3 is TGTGCCAGCAGCTTCTCGGGTAGCTCCTACAATGAGCAGTTCTTC.

The chain links TRBV5-1 to TRBJ2-5, with TRBD2 matching over 7 bases. Germline CDR1 SGHRS, CDR2 YFSETQ. The CDR3 length is 15 residues. The trim removed 5 bases at V and 3 bases at J, leaving 10 bases unmatched. DNA for the CDR3: TGCGCCAGCAGTTTGAGGATAGCGGGTAAAGAGACCCAGTACTTC. Its protein is CASSLRIAGKETQYF. The complete variable domain, with remaining parts taken from reference TRBV5-1 and TRBJ2-5, reads KAGVTQTPRYLIKTRGQQVTLSCSPISGHRSVSWYQQTPGQGLQFLFEYFSETQRNKGNFPGRFSGRQFSNSRSEMNVSTLELGDSALYLCASSLRIAGKETQYFGPGTRLLVL.

The rearrangement links TRBV18 to TRBJ1-3; the D gene is possibly TRBD1 (6 bases). The CDR3 length is 16 residues. Germline V lookup: CDR1 KGHSH, CDR2 LQKENI. Trimming pared 6 bases from V and 4 bases from J, leaving 19 bases between. In DNA form, the CDR3 reads TGTGCCAGCTCCCCTACCACACAGGGACAAGGAAACACCATATATTTT. Amino acids: CASSPTTQGQGNTIYF.

The chain has TRBV30 and TRBJ2-7, with D possibly being TRBD1 (6 bases). Trimming removed 2 bases at V and 6 bases at J, with 17 bases between. The CDR3 is made up of 14 amino acids. Looked up from germline, CDR1 is GTSNPN and CDR2 is SVGIG (reference sequence). The CDR3 loop reads CAWSRPATGGEQYF. The CDR3 nucleotides read TGTGCCTGGAGTCGCCCAGCGACAGGTGGCGAGCAGTACTTC.

The genes are TRBV5-1 and TRBJ1-1; TRBD1 might be the D (5 bases). This CDR3 comprises 15 residues. Germline V gene lookup returns CDR1 SGHRS and CDR2 YFSETQ. V was trimmed by 4 bases and J by 0 bases, leaving 13 bases between them. CDR3 bases: TGCGCCAGCAGCCCGCCCTCGACAGTGAACACTGAAGCTTTCTTT. Encoded protein: CASSPPSTVNTEAFF.

V and J are TRBV19 and TRBJ1-5, with a weak D call TRBD1 (5 bases). The CDR3 is 14 amino acids. Trimming shortened V by 2 bases and J by 4 bases, and 9 bases separated the two germline ends. Germline V gene data show CDR1 as LNHDA and CDR2 as SQIVND (reference sequence). The DNA of the CDR3 is TGTGCCAGTAGTATATGGGGCTCAAATCAGCCCCAGCATTTT. Encoded protein: CASSIWGSNQPQHF.

The rearrangement joins TRBV6-6 to TRBJ1-5, with D perhaps matching TRBD1 (5 bases). Trimming cost V 6 bases and J 0 bases, with 12 bases left between them. Germline V gene lookup returns CDR1 MNHNY and CDR2 SVGAGI (reference sequence). CDR3 length equals 15 residues. The CDR3 bases are TGTGCCAGCAGGAGGACACAAAATAGCAATCAGCCCCAGCATTTT. Translating gives CASRRTQNSNQPQHF.

The chain uses TRBV7-9 and TRBJ1-4; D not certain. Trimming stripped 1 base from V and 7 bases from J, with 10 bases between. Per germline, CDR1 SEHNR and CDR2 FQNEAQ (reference sequence). The CDR3 sequence is 14 residues long. CDR3 amino acids: CASSLGPRGEKLFF. The CDR3 region has the DNA TGTGCCAGCAGCTTAGGCCCCAGAGGTGAAAAACTGTTTTTT.

This clone showed up just once. The chain carries TRBV5-6 and TRBJ1-1; D gene unclear. The CDR3 consists of 14 residues. Trimming stripped 0 bases from V and 10 bases from J, with 16 bases between. In germline, CDR1 is SGHDT, CDR2 YYEEEE. The CDR3 here is CASSLGQGRGGAFF. Written as DNA, the CDR3 is TGTGCCAGCAGCTTGGGCCAAGGGAGAGGTGGAGCTTTCTTT.